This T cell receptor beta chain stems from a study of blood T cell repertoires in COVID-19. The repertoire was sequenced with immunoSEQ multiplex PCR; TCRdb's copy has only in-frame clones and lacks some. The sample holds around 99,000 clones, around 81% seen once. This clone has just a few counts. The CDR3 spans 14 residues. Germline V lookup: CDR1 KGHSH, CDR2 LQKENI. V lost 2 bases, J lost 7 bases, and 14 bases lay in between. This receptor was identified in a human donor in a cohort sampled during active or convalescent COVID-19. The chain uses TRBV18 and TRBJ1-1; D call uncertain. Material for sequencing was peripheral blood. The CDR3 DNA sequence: TGTGCCAGCTCACCAGGTACAGCAACCCATGAAGCTTTCTTT. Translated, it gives CASSPGTATHEAFF.